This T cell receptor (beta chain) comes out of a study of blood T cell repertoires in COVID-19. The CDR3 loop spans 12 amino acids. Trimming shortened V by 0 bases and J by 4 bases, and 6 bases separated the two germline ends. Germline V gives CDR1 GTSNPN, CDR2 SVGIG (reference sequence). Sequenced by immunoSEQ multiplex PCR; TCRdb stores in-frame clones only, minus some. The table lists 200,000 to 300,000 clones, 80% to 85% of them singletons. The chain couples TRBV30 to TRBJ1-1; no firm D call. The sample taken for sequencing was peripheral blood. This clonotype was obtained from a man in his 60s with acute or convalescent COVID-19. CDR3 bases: TGTGCCTGGAGTGTCGAGATCACTGAAGCTTTCTTT. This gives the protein CAWSVEITEAFF.